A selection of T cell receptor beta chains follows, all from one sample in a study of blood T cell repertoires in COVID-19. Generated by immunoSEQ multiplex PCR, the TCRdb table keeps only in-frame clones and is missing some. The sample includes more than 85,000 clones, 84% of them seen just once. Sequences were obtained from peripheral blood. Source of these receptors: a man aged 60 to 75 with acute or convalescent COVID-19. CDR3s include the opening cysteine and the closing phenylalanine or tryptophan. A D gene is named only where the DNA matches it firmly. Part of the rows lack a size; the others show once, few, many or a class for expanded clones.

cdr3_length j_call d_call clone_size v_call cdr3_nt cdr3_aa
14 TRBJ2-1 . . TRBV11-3 TGTGCCAGCAGCCCCCGAACAGTGAGCAATGAGCAGTTCTTC CASSPRTVSNEQFF
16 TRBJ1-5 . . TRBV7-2 TGTGCCAGCAGCTTAGCATTCGCGACAGCGAATCAGCCCCAGCATTTT CASSLAFATANQPQHF
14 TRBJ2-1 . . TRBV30 TGTGCCTGGAGGAGAGCCGGCTCCTACAATGAGCAGTTCTTC CAWRRAGSYNEQFF
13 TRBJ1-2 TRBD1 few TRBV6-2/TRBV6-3 TGTGCCAGCAGTTACGACAGGGTCGATGGCTACACCTTC CASSYDRVDGYTF
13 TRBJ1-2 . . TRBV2 TGTGCCAGCAGCTACACAGGGTGGGGAGGCTACACCTTC CASSYTGWGGYTF
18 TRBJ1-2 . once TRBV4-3 TGCGCCAGCAGCCAAGATATTTTTGGCGGGACTGCCTTTCAAGGCTACACCTTC CASSQDIFGGTAFQGYTF
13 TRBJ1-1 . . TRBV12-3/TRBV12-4 TGTGCCAGCAGTTTGTCGGGAACCACTGAAGCTTTCTTT CASSLSGTTEAFF
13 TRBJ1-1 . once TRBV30 TGTGCCTGGAGTGAGGGGTCCCACACTGAAGCTTTCTTT CAWSEGSHTEAFF
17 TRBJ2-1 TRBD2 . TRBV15 TGTGCCACCAGCAGAGAAAGCGGGGGCCGCTTCCTCAATGAGCAGTTCTTC CATSRESGGRFLNEQFF
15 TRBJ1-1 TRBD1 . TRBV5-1 TGCGCCAGCAGCTTGGGGATCCGGCAGGGGGTCGAAGCTTTCTTT CASSLGIRQGVEAFF
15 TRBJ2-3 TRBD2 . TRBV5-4 TGTGCCAGCAGCCCCCTAGCGGGGTCCACAGATACGCAGTATTTT CASSPLAGSTDTQYF
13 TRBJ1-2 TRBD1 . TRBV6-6 TGTGCCAGCAGCCGAACAGGGGGGGATGGCTACACCTTC CASSRTGGDGYTF
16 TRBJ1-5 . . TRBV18 TGTGCCAGCTCCCCGACCGGAGGGCTTAGCAATCAGCCCCAGCATTTT CASSPTGGLSNQPQHF
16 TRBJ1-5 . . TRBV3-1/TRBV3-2 TGTGCCAGCAGCCAAGGGACCGCGGGGGGCAATCAGCCCCAGCATTTT CASSQGTAGGNQPQHF
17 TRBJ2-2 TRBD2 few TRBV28 TGTGCCAGCAGTTCCCCCTCGGGGGGGGCCTACACCGGGGAGCTGTTTTTT CASSSPSGGAYTGELFF
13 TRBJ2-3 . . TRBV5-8 TGTGCCAGCAGCTTGGGGGGGGTAGATACGCAGTATTTT CASSLGGVDTQYF
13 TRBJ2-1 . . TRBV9 TGTGCCAGCAGCCCCAGGGGTTACAATGAGCAGTTCTTC CASSPRGYNEQFF
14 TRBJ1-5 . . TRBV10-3 TGTGCCGCCGGGAGCGTTGGGAGCAATCAGCCCCAGCATTTT CAAGSVGSNQPQHF
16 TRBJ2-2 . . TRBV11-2 TGTGCCAGCAGCTCACAGGTTTCTATGAACACCGGGGAGCTGTTTTTT CASSSQVSMNTGELFF
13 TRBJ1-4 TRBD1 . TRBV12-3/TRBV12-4 TGTGCCAGCAGCCAGACAGGGTTCGGAGAACTGTTTTTT CASSQTGFGELFF
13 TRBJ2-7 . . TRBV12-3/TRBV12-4 TGTGCCAGCAGTTTTTTTACGGAGAGCGAGCAGTACTTC CASSFFTESEQYF
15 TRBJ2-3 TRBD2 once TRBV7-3 TGTGCCAGCAGCTTCGGTCTAGCGGGGGGTGAACGGCAGTATTTT CASSFGLAGGERQYF
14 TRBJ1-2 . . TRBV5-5 TGTGCCAGCAGCTACAGGGTTCCCAACTATGGCTACACCTTC CASSYRVPNYGYTF
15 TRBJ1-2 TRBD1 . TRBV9 TGTGCCAGCAGCGTACGGGACAGAAATAACTATGGCTACACCTTC CASSVRDRNNYGYTF
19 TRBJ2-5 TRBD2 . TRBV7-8 TGTGCCAGCAGCCCCCAGTTGGCTAGCGGGGGCCGCGGGGGTGTGACCCAGTACTTC CASSPQLASGGRGGVTQYF
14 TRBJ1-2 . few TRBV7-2 TGTGCCAGCAGCTTAGAGAGGCTTTCATATGGCTACACCTTC CASSLERLSYGYTF
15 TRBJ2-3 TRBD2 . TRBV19 TGTGCCAGTAAGGCGGATAGCGGGGTCACAGATACGCAGTATTTT CASKADSGVTDTQYF
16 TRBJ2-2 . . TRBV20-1 TGCAGTGCTAGTCCCCCCCGGCCATCGCAGGCCGGGGAGCTGTTTTTT CSASPPRPSQAGELFF
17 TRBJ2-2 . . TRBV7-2 TGTGCCAGCAGCCCCGGCCGGGGTAGCCGTTTGGGCGGGGAGCTGTTTTTT CASSPGRGSRLGGELFF
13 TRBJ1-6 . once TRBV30 TGTGCCTGGAGTCTAAGGGGGTATTCACCCCTCCACTTT CAWSLRGYSPLHF
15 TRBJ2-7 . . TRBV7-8 TGTGCCAGCAGCTTAGAGAACAGACCCGCCTACGAGCAGTACTTC CASSLENRPAYEQYF
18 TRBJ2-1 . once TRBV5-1 TGCGCCAGCAGCTTGGGGTTGTTGTTGGCGGGTAAATACAATGAGCAGTTCTTC CASSLGLLLAGKYNEQFF
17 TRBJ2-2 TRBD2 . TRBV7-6 TGTGCCAGCAGTTCGCTAGCGGGGGCACCGAACACCGGGGAGCTGTTTTTT CASSSLAGAPNTGELFF
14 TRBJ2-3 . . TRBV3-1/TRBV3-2 TGTGCCAGCAGCCGATCGGGGTCCACAGATACGCAGTATTTT CASSRSGSTDTQYF
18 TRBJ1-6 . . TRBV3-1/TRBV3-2 TGTGCCAGCAGCCAAGATCCCCTGACAGCTCCCTATAATTCACCCCTCCACTTT CASSQDPLTAPYNSPLHF
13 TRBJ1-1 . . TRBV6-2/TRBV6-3 TGTGCCAGCAGTTCTCAGGGGAACACTGAAGCTTTCTTT CASSSQGNTEAFF
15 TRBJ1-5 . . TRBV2 TGTGCCAGCAGGGCACGGGGGACGGGCAATCAGCCCCAGCATTTT CASRARGTGNQPQHF
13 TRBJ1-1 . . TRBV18 TGTGCCAGCTCACCGCTACAGGGTGTAGAAGCTTTCTTT CASSPLQGVEAFF
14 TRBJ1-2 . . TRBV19 TGTGCCAGTAATCCCTTGGGCGCGGCGGGTGGCTACACCTTC CASNPLGAAGGYTF
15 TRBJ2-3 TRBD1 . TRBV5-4 TGTGCCAGCAGCTCTGGGACAGGGGGATCGAATACGCAGTATTTT CASSSGTGGSNTQYF
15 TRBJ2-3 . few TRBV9 TGTGCCAGCAGCGTAGCAGGGGCGAGCACAGATACGCAGTATTTT CASSVAGASTDTQYF
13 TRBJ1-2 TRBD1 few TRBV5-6 TGTGCCAGCAGCGGGGACAGGATCTATGGCTACACCTTC CASSGDRIYGYTF
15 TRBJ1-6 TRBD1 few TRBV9 TGTGCCAGCAGCGTAAGGACAGGGAGTAATTCACCCCTCCACTTT CASSVRTGSNSPLHF